Below, 24 T cell receptor beta chains from the same sample are listed, as sequenced in a study of shared T cell receptors in the human thymus (dated by TCRdb to about 2021). Library creation used the immunoSEQ multiplex PCR assay. Imported from immuneACCESS, the table was reduced by TCRdb to in-frame sequences with V and J called. These copies leave out some clones; in studies compared against another copy, an unresolved V gene accounts for under half, and the cause of the remainder is not known. This sample lists some 760,000 clones; roughly 88% were detected once. The ten biggest clones cover approximately 0.01% of the sample. In addition, the sample was reused for a study of human thymus T cells.

Sequencing was done on a sample of thymocytes. All receptors derive from a girl under three years old with a congenital heart defect. Donor details come from another sample of the same person, matched by shared clones.

The chain carries TRBV7-2 and TRBJ1-5; D is undetermined. Between the trimmed V and J ends, which lost 6 bases and 1 base, there was a span of 7 bases. Germline values: CDR1 SGHTA, CDR2 FQGNSA. This CDR3 contains 13 residues. The CDR3 coding sequence is TGTGCCAGCAGTGGGCAGAGCAATCAGCCCCAGCATTTT. This codes for CASSGQSNQPQHF.

The chain has TRBV7-3 and TRBJ1-1, with D uncertain. The V gene's germline CDR1 is SGHTA and CDR2 FQGTGA. Trimming removed 4 bases from V and 0 bases from J, with 24 bases in between. The CDR3 loop spans 19 amino acids. The CDR3 region has the DNA TGTGCCAGCAGCTCCGGAAAGGGAGGGCCCTCACGACTGAACACTGAAGCTTTCTTT. As protein: CASSSGKGGPSRLNTEAFF.

V is TRBV7-9 and J is TRBJ2-5, with 7 bases matching TRBD1. The length of the CDR3 is 15 residues. The germline V gene has CDR1 SEHNR and CDR2 FQNEAQ (reference sequence). Trimming cost V 5 bases and J 1 base; bases outside gene matches: 7. CDR3 loop: CASSTGTEVQETQYF. The DNA of the CDR3 is TGTGCCAGCAGCACCGGGACAGAAGTCCAAGAGACCCAGTACTTC.

This sequence joins TRBV4-1 and TRBJ2-2; TRBD2 is a possible D gene (6 bases). The CDR3 covers 20 residues. Germline V gene lookup returns CDR1 MGHRA and CDR2 YSYEKL. The V and J ends lost 0 bases and 0 bases respectively, with 20 bases between them. The DNA of the CDR3 is TGCGCCAGCAGCCAAGATAGGGCGGGGCGGCTCCTATCGAACACCGGGGAGCTGTTTTTT. Protein: CASSQDRAGRLLSNTGELFF.

The chain recombines TRBV18 with TRBJ2-5; a possible D gene is TRBD1 (5 bases). V was shortened by 1 base and J by 5 bases, with 8 bases between the two germline ends. Germline-derived CDR1 and CDR2 are KGHSH and LQKENI. The CDR3 is made up of 13 amino acids. DNA for the CDR3: TGTGCCAGCTCACCACGGAAGGGGGAGACCCAGTACTTC. This sequence encodes CASSPRKGETQYF. The whole variable domain, remainder taken from reference TRBV18 and TRBJ2-5, is NAGVMQNPRHLVRRRGQEARLRCSPMKGHSHVYWYRQLPEEGLKFMVYLQKENIIDESGMPKERFSAEFPKEGPSILRIQQVVRGDSAAYFCASSPRKGETQYFGPGTRLLVL.

The rearrangement joins TRBV5-1 to TRBJ1-2; possibly TRBD1 for D (5 bases). From germline, CDR1 is SGHRS and CDR2 YFSETQ. The CDR3 runs 16 residues. V lost 0 bases and J lost 3, with 15 bases in between. CDR3 loop: CASSLACGAQDYGYTF. In DNA form, the CDR3 reads TGCGCCAGCAGCTTGGCTTGTGGGGCGCAAGACTATGGCTACACCTTC.

V gene TRBV2 combines with J gene TRBJ1-2; the D is unclear. Trimming shortened V by 6 bases and J by 6 bases, and 11 bases separated the two germline ends. The CDR3 is 12 residues long. Germline values: CDR1 SNHLY, CDR2 FYNNEI. This CDR3 is CASREGGDGYTF. The DNA of the CDR3 is TGTGCCAGCAGGGAGGGAGGCGATGGCTACACCTTC.

Here the CDR3 DNA reads TGTGCCACCAGCGTGCCCCACCGCGGGGGCCGACAAGAGACCCAGTACTTC. Protein product: CATSVPHRGGRQETQYF. V gene TRBV15 combines with J gene TRBJ2-5; tentatively, D is TRBD2 (7 bases). The germline V gene encodes CDR1 LNHNV and CDR2 YYDKDF (reference sequence). V was pared by 5 bases and J by 2 bases, with 21 bases between. This CDR3 has 17 amino acids.

The CDR3 loop is CASSRKEGNTEAFF. CDR3 sequence (DNA): TGCGCCAGCAGCCGAAAGGAGGGGAACACTGAAGCTTTCTTT. The rearrangement links TRBV4-1 to TRBJ1-1; D unclear. The ends were cut back, 4 bases at V and 1 base at J, with 10 bases in the middle. Per the germline V gene, CDR1 is MGHRA and CDR2 is YSYEKL. The CDR3 runs to 14 residues.

This chain joins TRBV6-1 and TRBJ2-3; either TRBD1 or TRBD2 may supply D (11 bases each). From germline, CDR1 is MNHNS and CDR2 SASEGT. This CDR3 spans 20 amino acids. The germline V and J ends were trimmed by 2 bases and 5 bases, with 29 bases remaining between them. CDR3 protein: CASSELWTGGELAGEDTQYF. CDR3 coding DNA: TGTGCCAGCAGTGAACTCTGGACAGGGGGCGAACTAGCGGGGGAAGATACGCAGTATTTT.

With respect to this clone: An end of the junction does not agree with germline; a read error may underlie this. This sample also contains other DNA sequences that code for the same CDR3. This chain joins TRBV4-1 and TRBJ1-6; possibly TRBD1 for D (6 bases). This CDR3 is built from 17 residues. The germline V gene encodes CDR1 MGHRA and CDR2 YSYEKL. The CDR3 DNA sequence: TGCGCCAGCAGCCAAGGCGCCATCGGACAGAATAATTCCCCCCTCCACTTT. It encodes CASSQGAIGQNNSPLHF.

This clone occurred a few times. The CDR3 DNA follows: TGTGCCAGCAGCCGTCTGGGGATCGGGGCAGATACGCAGTATTTT. It codes for CASSRLGIGADTQYF. V and J are TRBV14 and TRBJ2-3; a weak D match, TRBD2 (5 bases). V was trimmed by 4 bases and J by 4 bases, leaving 15 bases between them. CDR1 SGHDN and CDR2 FVKESK come from the germline V gene. The CDR3 is 15 residues long.

The chain recombines TRBV27 with TRBJ1-2; 10 bases align to TRBD1. Germline V gene lookup returns CDR1 MNHEY and CDR2 SMNVEV (reference sequence). The CDR3 is made up of 16 amino acids. V lost 6 bases, J lost 0 bases, and 7 bases stayed unmatched. CDR3 sequence: CASRPPGQGTNYGYTF. The CDR3 nucleotides are TGTGCCAGCAGACCCCCGGGACAGGGGACTAACTATGGCTACACCTTC.

The V gene is TRBV4-3, the J gene TRBJ2-7; TRBD1 is a possible D gene (5 bases). CDR3 length: 15 residues. From germline, CDR1 is LGHNA and CDR2 YSLEER. V gave up 1 base and J gave up 2 bases, with 12 bases separating them. The CDR3 coding sequence is TGCGCCAGCAGCCAAGGGGCAGGGCAGACCTACGAGCAGTACTTC. As protein: CASSQGAGQTYEQYF.

The chain joins TRBV19 to TRBJ1-1, with D unresolved. The CDR3 has 12 amino acids. The ends were cut back, 3 bases at V and 5 bases at J, with 7 bases in the middle. Germline CDR1 and CDR2: LNHDA and SQIVND (reference sequence). The CDR3 DNA is TGTGCCAGTAGTATCGAGGGTACTGAAGCTTTCTTT. As protein: CASSIEGTEAFF.

The J gene is TRBJ1-1, the V gene TRBV27, with D unclear. The CDR3 totals 16 residues. CDR1 is MNHEY and CDR2 is SMNVEV in the germline V gene (reference sequence). V was pared by 2 bases and J by 0 bases, with 13 bases between. The CDR3 DNA follows: TGTGCCAGCAGTTTAATAGCGGACGCGATGAACACTGAAGCTTTCTTT. It yields the protein CASSLIADAMNTEAFF.

The V call is TRBV27, the J call TRBJ2-3, with 8 bases lining up with TRBD1. The V and J ends lost 0 bases and 1 base, in that order; junction bases with no gene match: 3. Germline CDR1 MNHEY, CDR2 SMNVEV (reference sequence). This CDR3 is 16 amino acids long. The CDR3 DNA sequence: TGTGCCAGCAGTTTATCAGACAGGGGCCGCACAGATACGCAGTATTTT. This sequence encodes CASSLSDRGRTDTQYF.

The chain couples TRBV19 to TRBJ1-2, with a possible D match to TRBD1 (6 bases). V lost 7 bases, J lost 4 bases, and 19 bases lay in between. Germline V gene data show CDR1 as LNHDA and CDR2 as SQIVND (reference sequence). This CDR3 is 15 amino acids long. The CDR3 loop is CASTRIGGAGYGYTF. The CDR3 DNA sequence: TGTGCCAGTACCCGGATTGGGGGGGCAGGCTATGGCTACACCTTC.

The chain couples TRBV6-1 to TRBJ2-3; the match to TRBD2 covers 9 bases. CDR3 length equals 15 residues. V dropped 8 bases and J dropped 5; count of bases not matched to a gene: 11. Germline assignment: CDR1 MNHNS and CDR2 SASEGT. The CDR3 bases are TGTGCCAGCCACCGCTTCGCGGGGGGGGTAGATACGCAGTATTTT. Translating gives CASHRFAGGVDTQYF.

The chain uses TRBV14 and TRBJ1-2; 7 bases match TRBD1. Germline-derived CDR1 and CDR2 are SGHDN and FVKESK. CDR3 length: 15 amino acids. Trimming removed 0 bases from V and 2 bases from J; junction bases left unmatched: 3. The CDR3 loop is CASSQEGDRNYGYTF. Written as DNA, the CDR3 is TGTGCCAGCAGCCAAGAGGGGGACAGAAACTATGGCTACACCTTC.

The chain joins TRBV4-3 to TRBJ1-4; D gene unclear. This CDR3 region has 15 residues. The germline V gene has CDR1 LGHNA and CDR2 YSLEER. V was cut by 3 bases and J by 3 bases, with 11 bases left in between. CDR3 sequence (DNA): TGCGCCAGCAGCCATATTGGGGAGCCTAATGAAAAACTGTTTTTT. It codes for CASSHIGEPNEKLFF.

The V gene is TRBV7-9, the J gene TRBJ1-1; D uncertain. The V gene lost 3 bases and the J gene lost 0 bases, with 5 bases spanning the gap. Germline lookup yields CDR1 SEHNR and CDR2 FQNEAQ (reference sequence). CDR3 length equals 13 residues. CDR3 coding DNA: TGTGCCAGCAGCTTTTCGGTGAACACTGAAGCTTTCTTT. Encoded protein: CASSFSVNTEAFF.

V is TRBV10-3 and J is TRBJ2-1; 8 nucleotides align to TRBD1. The germline gives CDR1 ENHRY, CDR2 SYGVKD. The CDR3 extends over 14 amino acids. Trimming cost V 10 bases and J 2 bases; bases outside gene matches: 7. The CDR3 DNA follows: TGTGCCACCCGGACAGGGAGGACCTACAATGAGCAGTTCTTC. Translated, it gives CATRTGRTYNEQFF.

J is TRBJ2-1 and V is TRBV7-6; tentative D call: TRBD1 (5 bases). Trimming left V 2 bases short and J 2 bases short, with 16 bases between. CDR1 and CDR2 (germline): SGHVS, FNYEAQ. CDR3 length equals 17 residues. The CDR3 region is CASSLRGAVRPYNEQFF. The CDR3 region has the DNA TGTGCCAGCAGCTTAAGGGGTGCAGTACGACCCTACAATGAGCAGTTCTTC.